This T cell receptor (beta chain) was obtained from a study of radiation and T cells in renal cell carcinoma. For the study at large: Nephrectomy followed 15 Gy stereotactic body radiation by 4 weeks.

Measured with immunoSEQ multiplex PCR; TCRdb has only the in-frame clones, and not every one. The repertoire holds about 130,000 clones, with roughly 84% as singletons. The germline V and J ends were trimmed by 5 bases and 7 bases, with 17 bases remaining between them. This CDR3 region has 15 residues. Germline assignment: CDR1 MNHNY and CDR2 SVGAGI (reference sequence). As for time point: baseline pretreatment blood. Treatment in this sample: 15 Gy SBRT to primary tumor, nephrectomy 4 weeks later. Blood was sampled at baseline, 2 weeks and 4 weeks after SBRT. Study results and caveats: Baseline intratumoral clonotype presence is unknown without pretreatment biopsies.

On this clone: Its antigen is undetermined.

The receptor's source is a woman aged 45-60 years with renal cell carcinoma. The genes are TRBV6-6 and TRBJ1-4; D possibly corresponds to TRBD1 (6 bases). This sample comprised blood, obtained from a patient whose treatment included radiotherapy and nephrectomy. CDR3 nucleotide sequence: TGTGCCAGCAGTCCGAGCCCTCAGGGGACTGAAAAACTGTTTTTT. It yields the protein CASSPSPQGTEKLFF.